The sequence of this TCR beta chain was determined in a study of blood T cell repertoires in COVID-19. Study information: Specimens from acute and convalescent COVID-19 originated in the United States, Italy and Spain. In each case, the material was cDNA or gDNA derived from T cells, B-cell-depleted T cells, or PBMCs.

The CDR3 has 15 residues. Trimming pared 2 bases from V and 6 bases from J, leaving 16 bases between. Per the germline V gene, CDR1 is SGHRS and CDR2 is YFSETQ. In the authors' workflow: Scientists estimated how many nucleated cells there were by amplifying reference gene primers. Profiled with immunoSEQ multiplex PCR; TCRdb holds only in-frame clones, not every one. The DNA was the basis for D and trimming; V, J and clone size are from that table. The sample shows around 330,000 clones, 85% to 90% of them seen only once. The sequencing input was peripheral blood. The clonotype comes from a woman between 50 and 59 years old with active or convalescent COVID-19. J is TRBJ2-3 and V is TRBV5-1; TRBD2 is a possible D gene (6 bases). CDR3 DNA: TGCGCCAGCAGCTTTGGGGGGACCACCGGCGATACGCAGTATTTT. Its protein product is CASSFGGTTGDTQYF.